This T cell receptor beta chain was profiled in a study of blood T cells in healthy people across ages. Study background: Per two T cells, about one barcoded beta molecule was captured through template switching. The study's findings and limits: The study found TCR beta diversity correlated strongly with naive T cell percentage.

Comment on this clonotype: Its target is unknown.

Together with a sample-barcoded 5' primer, a J-beta primer mix was included in a second PCR lasting about 7 to 12 cycles. A template-switch adaptor with 12 random nucleotides tagged each cDNA molecule. Each CDR3 protein gets one entry after TCRdb re-called the 5' RACE reads with MiXCR. The sample yields about 690,000 distinct CDR3 sequences, about 43% seen once. Donors were systemically healthy Caucasian individuals from Russia aged roughly 6 to 100 years. V lost 0 bases and J lost 1; bases outside the gene matches: 7. The CDR3 extends over 18 amino acids. The germline V gene encodes CDR1 LNHDA and CDR2 SQIVND (reference sequence).

The clonotype originates from an older man in good health. V usage is TRBV19 and J usage is TRBJ2-1, with TRBD2 matching over 9 bases. The specimen was blood. CDR3 loop: CASSIDRLSGSSYNEQFF. The CDR3 DNA follows: TGTGCCAGTAGTATAGATCGACTTAGCGGGAGTTCCTACAATGAGCAGTTCTTC.